The rows below give T cell receptor beta chains drawn from one sample of a study of blood T cell repertoires in COVID-19. Assay used: immunoSEQ multiplex PCR; TCRdb lists only in-frame clones, some missing. The table includes approximately 260,000 clones, roughly 80% detected once. Sequencing was carried out using peripheral blood. All receptors come from a woman aged 80 or older with active or convalescent COVID-19. Both conserved end residues are part of each CDR3. The D gene is left open where the match is weak. Clone sizes are given selectively: once, few, many, or a class where the clone is expanded.

v_call,d_call,clone_size,j_call,cdr3_nt,cdr3_aa
TRBV3-1/TRBV3-2,TRBD1,NA,TRBJ1-2,TGTGCCAGCAGCCATTATACCGGACAGGGGTTTTACACCTTC,CASSHYTGQGFYTF
TRBV20-1,NA,NA,TRBJ1-4,TGCAGTGTTCCAGTTGAAAAACTGTTTTTT,CSVPVEKLFF
TRBV25-1,NA,NA,TRBJ2-7,TGTGCCAGCAGTAGCGGATGGAGTCTCGAGCAGTACTTC,CASSSGWSLEQYF
TRBV7-7,NA,few,TRBJ2-5,TGTGCCAGCGGGACTGGAGGGGTGGAGACCCAGTACTTC,CASGTGGVETQYF
TRBV2,NA,NA,TRBJ1-1,TGTGCCAGCACTCGCGGAGGGCTGGGAACTGAAGCTTTCTTT,CASTRGGLGTEAFF
TRBV23-1,TRBD1,NA,TRBJ2-4,TGCGCCAGCAGTCCGAGGGGGCTGGGGAAAAACATTCAGTACTTC,CASSPRGLGKNIQYF
TRBV11-2,NA,NA,TRBJ1-4,TGTGCCAGCAGCTCTCCGTTGGTGGGGGGTGAAAAACTGTTTTTT,CASSSPLVGGEKLFF
TRBV5-5,TRBD1,once,TRBJ1-2,TGTGCCAGCAGCAGGGGGACAGGGCGCAACTATGGCTACACCTTC,CASSRGTGRNYGYTF
TRBV4-1,TRBD1,NA,TRBJ1-2,TGCGCCAGCAGCCAAGTGGGACAGGGGAACTATGGCTACACCTTC,CASSQVGQGNYGYTF
TRBV19,NA,NA,TRBJ1-5,TGTGCCAGTAGTATCCGGGTAGAGGGACAGCCCCAGCATTTT,CASSIRVEGQPQHF
TRBV24-1,TRBD1,once,TRBJ1-1,TGTGCCACCAGCAGGGGGTTGGAAGCTTTCTTT,CATSRGLEAFF
TRBV7-2,NA,NA,TRBJ1-5,TGTGCCAGCAGCTCGGAATTCGGAGATTATAGCAATCAGCCCCAGCATTTT,CASSSEFGDYSNQPQHF
TRBV15,NA,NA,TRBJ2-3,TGTGCCACCAGCAGGAGCGGGAGCACAGATACGCAGTATTTT,CATSRSGSTDTQYF
TRBV19,NA,NA,TRBJ1-1,TGTGCCAGTAGTATATCCGTTTCGAACACTGAAGCTTTCTTT,CASSISVSNTEAFF
TRBV5-1,NA,NA,TRBJ1-1,TGCGCCAGCAATCCGGGGTCGGCGGGAACTGAAGCTTTCTTT,CASNPGSAGTEAFF
TRBV18,TRBD2,NA,TRBJ2-3,TGTGCCAGCTCACCACCTCTTCGAGCGGGAGGCCGGGATACGCAGTATTTT,CASSPPLRAGGRDTQYF
TRBV3-1/TRBV3-2,NA,NA,TRBJ2-3,TGTGCCAGCAGGTACAGGATCACAGATACGCAGTATTTT,CASRYRITDTQYF
TRBV19,NA,NA,TRBJ1-5,TGTGCCAGTTCTAATAGCAATCAGCCCCAGCATTTT,CASSNSNQPQHF
TRBV24-1,TRBD2,NA,TRBJ2-3,TGTGCCACCAGTGCCCAGACTAGCGGGAGTCGGGCAGATACGCAGTATTTT,CATSAQTSGSRADTQYF
TRBV5-1,TRBD1,NA,TRBJ2-7,TGCGCCAGCAGCGTAGGGGGCAACTCCTACGAGCAGTACTTC,CASSVGGNSYEQYF
TRBV9,TRBD2,NA,TRBJ2-7,TGTGCCAGCAGCGTAGAACTTGGGGGGGACGAGCAGTACTTC,CASSVELGGDEQYF
TRBV27,NA,few,TRBJ1-3,TGTGCCAGCAGTTTACATAAAGACAGGATCTCTGGAAACACCATATATTTT,CASSLHKDRISGNTIYF
TRBV6-5,NA,NA,TRBJ2-1,TGTGCCAGCAGTTACAGTAGCGGCGCCTACAATGAGCAGTTCTTC,CASSYSSGAYNEQFF
TRBV18,TRBD2,NA,TRBJ2-1,TGTGCCAGCTCAAAGACTAGCGGCAATGAGCAGTTCTTC,CASSKTSGNEQFF
TRBV5-4,TRBD1,NA,TRBJ2-7,TGTGCCAGCAGCTTAGGTCGGACAGGATCGGAGCAGTACTTC,CASSLGRTGSEQYF
TRBV5-1,TRBD1,NA,TRBJ2-7,TGCGCCAGCAGCTTGGGACAGGGAGTCTACGAGCAGTACTTC,CASSLGQGVYEQYF
TRBV7-9,TRBD1,NA,TRBJ1-1,TGTGCCAGCACCAGTCTACGACAGGGGGACACTGAAGCTTTCTTT,CASTSLRQGDTEAFF
TRBV4-1,NA,NA,TRBJ2-7,TGCGCCAGCGGCGAGGTAGCTCCTTCCTACGAGCAGTACTTC,CASGEVAPSYEQYF
TRBV9,TRBD1,once,TRBJ1-6,TGTGCCAGCAGCGTCTCGGGACAGGGGGATGATTCACCCCTCCACTTT,CASSVSGQGDDSPLHF
TRBV27,TRBD2,NA,TRBJ2-3,TGTGCCAGCAGTTTTTACGTAGGGACTAGCAGAACAGATACGCAGTATTTT,CASSFYVGTSRTDTQYF
TRBV5-1,NA,once,TRBJ1-4,TGCGCCAGCAGCCTACGACAGGAAGCTAATGAAAAACTGTTTTTT,CASSLRQEANEKLFF
TRBV28,TRBD1,few,TRBJ1-1,TGTGCCAGCAGTGTACAGGGGAGAACTGAAGCTTTCTTT,CASSVQGRTEAFF
TRBV28,NA,NA,TRBJ1-2,TGTGCCGGCAGGCGGTCCTCAACGGGTGGCTACACCTTC,CAGRRSSTGGYTF
TRBV7-9,NA,NA,TRBJ2-3,TGTGCCAGCGTCCTCCTAGACCATAGCACAGATACGCAGTATTTT,CASVLLDHSTDTQYF
TRBV5-4,NA,NA,TRBJ1-1,TGTGCCAGCAGCCCCGACAGGACTGAAGCTTTCTTT,CASSPDRTEAFF
TRBV28,TRBD2,NA,TRBJ2-1,TGTGCCAGCAGTTTGGGGGGGTCCGGGACTAACAATGAGCAGTTCTTC,CASSLGGSGTNNEQFF
TRBV27,TRBD1,NA,TRBJ1-2,TGTGCCAGCAGTTCCCTCGGACAGGCGGAATCCCGGGGTATGGGCTACACCTTC,CASSSLGQAESRGMGYTF
TRBV29-1,NA,once,TRBJ2-7,TGCAGCGTGAACCAGGGAGGAGGGTCCTACGAGCAGTACTTC,CSVNQGGGSYEQYF
TRBV5-1,NA,NA,TRBJ2-7,TGCGCCAGCAGCTGGGGCGGTCAGGGAAGACCCTACGAGCAGTACTTC,CASSWGGQGRPYEQYF
TRBV14,NA,NA,TRBJ2-5,TGTGCCAGCAGCCAAGCCCAGGGGTACCAAGAGACCCAGTACTTC,CASSQAQGYQETQYF